One sample yielded the 16 T cell receptor beta chains listed below, sequenced in a study of T cells in Graves' hyperthyroidism and ophthalmopathy. TCR beta CDR3 regions were amplified from RNA transcripts. HTBI primers were employed in a first-round RT-PCR of the TCR CDR3. TCRdb analysed the multiplex PCR reads with MiXCR anew, one entry per CDR3 protein. The profile covers hundreds of thousands of distinct CDR3 sequences, with about 15% appearing a single time and 13% to 15% taken by the ten largest. Sequencing was performed on blood. The receptors were gathered from a woman aged 18-35 years with Graves' hyperthyroidism.

There are a few counts of this clonotype. The chain is built from TRBV7-9 and TRBJ2-5, with 7 bases that match TRBD2. With 5 bases clipped from V and 2 bases from J, the junction kept 8 bases outside the gene matches. The CDR3 covers 15 residues. Germline V gene sequence: CDR1 SEHNR, CDR2 FQNEAQ (reference sequence). CDR3 coding DNA: TGTGCCAGCAGCGGGGGGAGGGTTATGCAAGAGACCCAGTACTTC. It encodes CASSGGRVMQETQYF.

The chain links TRBV7-6 to TRBJ2-2; 15 nucleotides match TRBD2. CDR3 length: 16 amino acids. Germline values: CDR1 SGHVS, CDR2 FNYEAQ. V trimming: 6 bases; J trimming: 7 bases; junction bases outside the gene matches: 6. CDR3 residues: CASSSGLAGGHGELFF. The CDR3 nucleotides read TGTGCCAGCAGTTCGGGACTAGCGGGAGGCCACGGGGAGCTGTTTTTT.

The chain joins TRBV20-1 to TRBJ2-7, with a tentative D call TRBD2 (6 bases). There are 14 residues in the CDR3. Germline CDR1 DFQATT, CDR2 SNEGSKA (reference sequence). V was clipped by 5 bases and J by 2 bases, with 16 bases between them. This CDR3 is CSAGVVGGPYEQYF. The CDR3 coding sequence is TGCAGTGCTGGGGTGGTGGGGGGACCCTACGAGCAGTACTTC.

Of note for this clonotype: This sequence may be a read error, since a much larger clone differs from it by one base. The chain has TRBV19 and TRBJ2-5; D gene unclear. The germline gives CDR1 LNHDA, CDR2 SQIVND (reference sequence). The CDR3 covers 15 residues. V lost 3 bases, J lost 2 bases, and 13 bases lay in between. The CDR3 here is CASSISRPLQETQYF. In nucleotides, the CDR3 is TGTGCCAGTAGTATTAGTCGCCCCCTTCAAGAGACCCAGTACTTC.

The chain employs TRBV5-1 and TRBJ2-4; 12 positions agree with TRBD2. V lost 6 bases and J lost 11; bases outside the gene matches: 6. The CDR3 has 13 residues. CDR1 is SGHRS, CDR2 YFSETQ, per germline. The CDR3 nucleotides are TGCGCCAGCACCGAGACTAGCGGGGGATTTCAGTACTTC. Amino acids: CASTETSGGFQYF.

The rearrangement uses TRBV4-1 and TRBJ1-6, with D possibly TRBD1 on 5 matching bases. CDR3 length equals 20 residues. The germline V gene encodes CDR1 MGHRA and CDR2 YSYEKL. V lost 0 bases and J 0 bases, leaving 18 bases between the germline ends. For the CDR3, the DNA is TGCGCCAGCAGCCAAGATTTCGCCAGGGTGGGTAGCTCCTATAATTCACCCCTCCACTTT. Its protein product is CASSQDFARVGSSYNSPLHF.

This clonotype came up many times. V gene TRBV2 combines with J gene TRBJ2-7; 7 positions agree with TRBD1. J gave up 3 bases and V 4 bases, and 0 bases lay outside the gene matches. The CDR3 extends over 12 amino acids. Per germline, CDR1 SNHLY and CDR2 FYNNEI. The CDR3 region has the DNA TGTGCCAGCAGTGGGGACAGCTACGAGCAGTACTTC. Protein: CASSGDSYEQYF. Filled out from reference TRBV2 and TRBJ2-7, the complete variable domain reads EPEVTQTPSHQVTQMGQEVILRCVPISNHLYFYWYRQILGQKVEFLVSFYNNEISEKSEIFDDQFSVERPDGSNFTLKIRSTKLEDSAMYFCASSGDSYEQYFGPGTRLTVT.

This clonotype was observed a handful of times. The chain links TRBV19 to TRBJ2-2; 12 nucleotides line up with TRBD1. CDR1 is LNHDA, CDR2 SQIVND, per germline (reference sequence). J was trimmed by 6 bases and V by 6 bases; bases with no gene match: 2. The CDR3 totals 14 residues. CDR3 residues: CASRRDRGPGELFF. In DNA form, the CDR3 reads TGTGCCAGTAGAAGGGACAGGGGGCCCGGGGAGCTGTTTTTT.

The sample holds a few counts of this clonotype. The chain carries TRBV29-1 and TRBJ2-3; TRBD2 aligns across 10 bases. Germline CDR1 SQVTM, CDR2 ANQGSEA. V lost 7 bases, J lost 2 bases, and 12 bases stayed unmatched. The length of the CDR3 is 16 residues. CDR3 loop: CSARTSGATFTDTQYF. The CDR3 DNA reads as TGCAGCGCCCGGACTAGCGGAGCCACCTTCACAGATACGCAGTATTTT.

The chain employs TRBV5-1 and TRBJ2-1, with a possible D match to TRBD1 (6 bases). The CDR3 length is 15 residues. Germline loops: CDR1 SGHRS, CDR2 YFSETQ. Trimming stripped 1 base from V and 7 bases from J, with 15 bases between. CDR3: CASSLYQGHKNEQFF. The CDR3 DNA reads as TGCGCCAGCAGCTTGTATCAGGGACACAAGAATGAGCAGTTCTTC.

This clonotype was counted many times. The V gene is TRBV27, the J gene TRBJ1-3; 12 bases line up with TRBD1. The junction had 12 bases not matched to a gene; V was cut back by 5 bases and J by 4 bases. There are 18 residues in the CDR3. CDR1 and CDR2 from the germline V gene are MNHEY and SMNVEV (reference sequence). CDR3 in DNA: TGTGCCAGCAGTCCCATAGGGGGACAGGGGGCATCCGGAAACACCATATATTTT. Encoded protein: CASSPIGGQGASGNTIYF.

This clonotype occurred many times. This chain uses TRBV7-2 with TRBJ1-6; perhaps TRBD1 as D (6 bases). The CDR3 is 14 amino acids. Looked up from germline, CDR1 is SGHTA and CDR2 is FQGNSA. Trimming removed 3 bases from V and 10 bases from J, with 13 bases in between. DNA of the CDR3: TGTGCCAGCAGCTTCAGGGGCTCTTGGTCACCCCTCCACTTT. Amino acids: CASSFRGSWSPLHF.

The chain combines TRBV7-2 with TRBJ2-1; 8 positions match TRBD1. Looked up from germline, CDR1 is SGHTA and CDR2 is FQGNSA. The CDR3 covers 14 residues. J lost 9 bases, V lost 5 bases, and 9 bases had no gene match. The CDR3 sequence is CASSPWTGLGEQFF. The CDR3 coding sequence is TGTGCCAGCAGCCCGTGGACAGGGCTGGGTGAGCAGTTCTTC.

This clonotype was counted ten times or more. This chain uses TRBV7-2 with TRBJ2-7; possibly TRBD1 for D (5 bases). Per germline, CDR1 SGHTA and CDR2 FQGNSA. V was pared by 0 bases and J by 4 bases, with 19 bases between. The CDR3 is made up of 17 amino acids. The CDR3 DNA sequence: TGTGCCAGCAGCTTAGCCTCAGTCAGCTCAGGGCGGTACGAGCAGTACTTC. This translates into CASSLASVSSGRYEQYF.

At least ten counts were recorded for this clonotype. The chain combines TRBV7-6 with TRBJ2-3; D tentatively fits TRBD1 or TRBD2 (5 bases each). The V end was cut by 5 bases, the J end by 7 bases, with 16 bases between. The CDR3 loop spans 14 amino acids. The germline V gene encodes CDR1 SGHVS and CDR2 FNYEAQ. Here the CDR3 reads CASSQGRRGYTQYF. In nucleotides, the CDR3 is TGTGCCAGCAGCCAGGGACGGCGTGGGTATACGCAGTATTTT.

This clonotype was observed a handful of times. This chain joins TRBV5-1 and TRBJ1-6; D gene ambiguous. Trimming removed 0 bases from V and 0 bases from J, with 10 bases in between. Per the germline V gene, CDR1 is SGHRS and CDR2 is YFSETQ. CDR3 length: 17 residues. CDR3: CASSLDTGGSYNSPLHF. The CDR3 region has the DNA TGCGCCAGCAGCTTGGATACGGGTGGCTCCTATAATTCACCCCTCCACTTT.